The sequence of this T cell receptor (beta chain) was determined in a study of OX40 agonist ivuxolimab in advanced cancers. Study as a whole: One hepatocellular carcinoma and a couple of cutaneous melanoma patients partially responded. Study findings and constraints: There were also nonresponders showing low normalized T-cell clonal expansion. Antigens targeted by the expanded peripheral T cells were not determined.

Germline trimming cut 5 bases from V and 2 bases from J; bases unmatched to any gene: 5. CDR1 and CDR2 from the germline V gene are SGHVS and FQNEAQ. This CDR3 has 15 residues. About this clone: What it binds is unknown.

Measured with immunoSEQ multiplex PCR; TCRdb has only the in-frame clones, and not every one. Seen here are approximately 10,000 clones, roughly 84% observed once, and the top ten hold almost 30%. The sequencing used CD4+ or CD8+ T cells sorted from blood, collected in a trial of the OX40 agonist ivuxolimab. The sequence derives from an adult with an advanced solid tumor such as melanoma, head and neck, liver or kidney cancer. V gene TRBV7-8 combines with J gene TRBJ2-3, with 9 positions matching TRBD2. The CDR3 loop is CASSLGTSFTDTQYF. DNA of the CDR3: TGTGCCAGCAGCCTGGGGACTAGCTTCACAGATACGCAGTATTTT.